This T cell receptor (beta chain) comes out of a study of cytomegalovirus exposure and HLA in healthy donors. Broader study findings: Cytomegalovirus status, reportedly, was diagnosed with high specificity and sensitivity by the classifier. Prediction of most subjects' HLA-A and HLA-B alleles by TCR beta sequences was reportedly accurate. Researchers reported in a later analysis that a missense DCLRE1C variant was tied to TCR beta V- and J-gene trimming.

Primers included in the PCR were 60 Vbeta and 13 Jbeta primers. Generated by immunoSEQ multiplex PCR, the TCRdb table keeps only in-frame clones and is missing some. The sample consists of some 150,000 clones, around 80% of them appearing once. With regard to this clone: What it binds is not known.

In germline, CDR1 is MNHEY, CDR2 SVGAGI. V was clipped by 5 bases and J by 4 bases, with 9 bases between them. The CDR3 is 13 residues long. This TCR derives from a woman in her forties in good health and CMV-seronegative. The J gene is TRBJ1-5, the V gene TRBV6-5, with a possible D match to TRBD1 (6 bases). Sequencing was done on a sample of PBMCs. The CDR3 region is CASSRTENQPQHF. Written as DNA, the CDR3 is TGTGCCAGCAGTAGGACAGAGAATCAGCCCCAGCATTTT.